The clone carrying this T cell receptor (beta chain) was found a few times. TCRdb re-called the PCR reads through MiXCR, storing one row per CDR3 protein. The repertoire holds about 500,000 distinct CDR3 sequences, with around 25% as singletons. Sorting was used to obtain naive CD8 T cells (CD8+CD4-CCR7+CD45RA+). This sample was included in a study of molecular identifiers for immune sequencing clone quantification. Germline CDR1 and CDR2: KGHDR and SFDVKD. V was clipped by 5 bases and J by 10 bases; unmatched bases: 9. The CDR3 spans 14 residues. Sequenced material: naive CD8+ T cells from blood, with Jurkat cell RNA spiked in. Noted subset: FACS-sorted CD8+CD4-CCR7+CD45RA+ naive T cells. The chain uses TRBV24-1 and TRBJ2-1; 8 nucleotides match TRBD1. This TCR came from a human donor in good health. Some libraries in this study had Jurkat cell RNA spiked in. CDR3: CATSAGQGPEEQFF. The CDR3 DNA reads TGTGCCACCAGTGCCGGACAGGGCCCCGAGGAGCAGTTCTTC.